This passage covers 32 T cell receptor beta chains from one sample sequenced in a study of control samples from healthy donors and cancer patients. The method was immunoSEQ multiplex PCR; TCRdb's version includes in-frame clones alone and lacks a portion of them. The table lists 90,000 to 130,000 clones, approximately 80% of them singletons, with approximately 7% in the top ten. Sequencing was performed on blood. The receptor source for this set is a man younger than 35 in good health.

This rearrangement joins TRBV19 to TRBJ2-7; 9 positions agree with TRBD1. V was clipped by 5 bases and J by 6 bases; unmatched bases: 11. CDR1 is LNHDA, CDR2 SQIVND, per germline (reference sequence). The CDR3 sequence is 15 residues long. The chain's CDR3 is CASSGYGGQGTEQYF. CDR3 nucleotides: TGTGCCAGTAGTGGGTACGGGGGACAGGGTACCGAGCAGTACTTC.

This clone has ten or more counts. V gene TRBV6-6 combines with J gene TRBJ2-2; D may be TRBD1 (7 bases). The V end lost 7 bases, the J end lost 4 bases, and 13 bases lay between the germline ends. This CDR3 spans 14 amino acids. Germline CDR1 is MNHNY and CDR2 is SVGAGI (reference sequence). The CDR3 DNA reads as TGTGCCAGCAAGGGGCAGGGGGGCACCGGGGAGCTGTTTTTT. Protein: CASKGQGGTGELFF.

This CDR3 is CASSESLWGSANYGYTF. CDR3 bases: TGTGCCAGCAGTGAATCCTTGTGGGGGTCAGCTAACTATGGCTACACCTTC. The chain uses TRBV25-1 and TRBJ1-2, with a weak D call TRBD1 (5 bases). V was shortened by 1 base and J by 0 bases, with 15 bases between the two germline ends. CDR1 MGHDK and CDR2 SYGVNS come from the germline V gene. The CDR3 totals 17 residues.

This clone was seen just once. The chain couples TRBV28 to TRBJ1-6; TRBD1 might be the D (5 bases). Trimming shortened V by 7 bases and J by 2 bases, and 18 bases separated the two germline ends. Germline CDR1 MDHEN, CDR2 SYDVKM. The CDR3 is 17 residues long. The CDR3 DNA reads TGTGCCAGCATTAGCTCTTCCGGGGGGACCTATAATTCACCCCTCCACTTT. This sequence encodes CASISSSGGTYNSPLHF.

The table lists this clone with a count of one. This sequence joins TRBV3-1 (or the pseudogene TRBV3-2) and TRBJ2-6, with D possibly TRBD2 on 5 matching bases. Germline V CDR1 and CDR2: LGHDT, YNNKEL (reference sequence). The germline V and J ends were trimmed by 4 bases and 5 bases, with 6 bases remaining between them. The CDR3 extends over 13 amino acids. CDR3 in DNA: TGTGCCAGCAGCCCGGACTGGGCCAACGTCCTGACTTTC. Protein: CASSPDWANVLTF.

The rearrangement links TRBV19 to TRBJ2-1; 8 nucleotides align to TRBD2. The CDR3 covers 15 residues. Looked up from germline, CDR1 is LNHDA and CDR2 is SQIVND (reference sequence). Trimming cost V 3 bases and J 9 bases; bases outside gene matches: 10. The CDR3 loop is CASSITGGGKGEQFF. In nucleotides, the CDR3 is TGTGCCAGTAGTATCACGGGAGGGGGAAAGGGTGAGCAGTTCTTC.

The chain combines TRBV24-1 with TRBJ1-2, with D possibly being TRBD1 (5 bases). Trimming took 5 bases from V and 6 from J, leaving 12 bases between them. The CDR3 extends over 13 amino acids. Germline-derived CDR1 and CDR2 are KGHDR and SFDVKD. CDR3 sequence (DNA): TGTGCCACCAGTGTTGGGGGTGGGGATGGCTACACCTTC. Its translation is CATSVGGGDGYTF.

This chain uses TRBV7-6 with TRBJ2-5; 9 nucleotides agree with TRBD2. The germline V gene has CDR1 SGHVS and CDR2 FNYEAQ. This CDR3 is built from 18 residues. V was clipped by 1 base and J by 5 bases; unmatched bases: 14. CDR3 protein: CASSLVVAGATGGETQYF. The CDR3 DNA is TGTGCCAGCAGCTTAGTGGTAGCGGGGGCTACCGGGGGGGAGACCCAGTACTTC. Drawing the rest from reference TRBV7-6 and TRBJ2-5, the complete variable domain is GAGVSQSPRYKVTKRGQDVALRCDPISGHVSLYWYRQALGQGPEFLTYFNYEAQQDKSGLPNDRFSAERPEGSISTLTIQRTEQRDSAMYRCASSLVVAGATGGETQYFGPGTRLLVL.

This chain uses TRBV6-2 or TRBV6-3 with TRBJ2-2, with D perhaps TRBD2 (6 bases). The CDR3 is made up of 18 amino acids. CDR1 and CDR2 from the germline V gene are MNHEY and SVGEGT. Trimming took 0 bases from V and 3 from J, leaving 17 bases between them. This CDR3 reads CASSYSSLWGVDTGELFF. The CDR3 coding sequence is TGTGCCAGCAGTTACTCATCCCTGTGGGGGGTGGACACCGGGGAGCTGTTTTTT.

The V and J genes are TRBV6-2 or TRBV6-3 and TRBJ1-5; tentatively, D is TRBD1 (6 bases). The CDR3 extends over 15 amino acids. Trimming shortened V by 5 bases and J by 7 bases, and 18 bases separated the two germline ends. Germline CDR1 MNHEY, CDR2 SVGEGT. Here the CDR3 reads CASSPPGQRKQPQHF. In DNA, the CDR3 is TGTGCCAGCAGTCCACCGGGACAAAGGAAGCAGCCCCAGCATTTT.

V is TRBV13 and J is TRBJ2-7; D may be TRBD1 or TRBD2 (5 bases each). CDR1 and CDR2 from the germline V gene are PRHDT and FYEKMQ (reference sequence). Between the trimmed V and J ends, which lost 4 bases and 2 bases, there was a span of 9 bases. This CDR3 has 13 residues. CDR3 in amino acids: CASSSGPTYEQYF. CDR3 DNA sequence: TGTGCCAGCAGCTCGGGACCAACCTACGAGCAGTACTTC.

This clone was recorded only once. The V gene is TRBV6-5, the J gene TRBJ2-7; the match to TRBD1 covers 9 bases. V shed 6 bases and J 3 bases; nucleotides not matched to a gene: 6. The CDR3 runs 14 residues. Germline V gives CDR1 MNHEY, CDR2 SVGAGI. The DNA of the CDR3 is TGTGCCAGCAGACGGGGACAGGGAATCTACGAGCAGTACTTC. Translating it yields CASRRGQGIYEQYF.

The chain employs TRBV4-2 and TRBJ1-1; a possible D gene is TRBD1 (6 bases). V lost 4 bases, J lost 2 bases, and 17 bases lay in between. Germline loops: CDR1 LGHNA, CDR2 YNFKEQ. The CDR3 runs to 16 residues. The DNA of the CDR3 is TGTGCCAGCAGCCCCCGGACAGCCCTATTAAACACTGAAGCTTTCTTT. The encoded protein is CASSPRTALLNTEAFF.

V usage is TRBV18 and J usage is TRBJ1-2, with 9 nucleotides matching TRBD1. V gave up 3 bases and J gave up 4 bases; unmatched junction bases: 3. This CDR3 has 14 residues. From germline, CDR1 is KGHSH and CDR2 LQKENI. This chain's CDR3 is CASSPPGQGYGYTF. The CDR3 region has the DNA TGTGCCAGCTCACCCCCGGGACAGGGCTATGGCTACACCTTC.

The chain has TRBV12-3 or TRBV12-4 and TRBJ1-2; D not resolved. V lost 1 base, J lost 0 bases, and 3 bases lay in between. CDR3 size: 13 residues. CDR3 residues: CASSLGSNYGYTF. CDR3 nucleotide sequence: TGTGCCAGCAGTTTAGGGTCTAACTATGGCTACACCTTC.

The chain joins TRBV5-6 to TRBJ1-3, with no clear D. Trimming took 4 bases from V and 0 from J, leaving 11 bases between them. In germline, CDR1 is SGHDT, CDR2 YYEEEE. The CDR3 runs to 15 residues. CDR3 sequence (DNA): TGTGCCAGCAGCGACGGATTATTCTCTGGAAACACCATATATTTT. Translating it yields CASSDGLFSGNTIYF.

The CDR3 bases are TGTGCCAGCAGCTTGATAGCGGGGGGGCCGGGCACAGATACGCAGTATTTT. It encodes CASSLIAGGPGTDTQYF. The genes are TRBV5-5 and TRBJ2-3; 11 nucleotides align to TRBD2. Per the germline V gene, CDR1 is SGHKS and CDR2 is YYEKEE (reference sequence). Germline trimming cut 1 base from V and 1 base from J; bases unmatched to any gene: 5. The CDR3 length is 17 residues.

As regards this clone: The same CDR3 also results from other DNA sequences found in this sample. The CDR3 bases are TGTGCCAGCAGCTTAGACCGGGTTAATTCACCCCTCCACTTT. This gives the protein CASSLDRVNSPLHF. The chain links TRBV7-8 to TRBJ1-6; D uncertain. The CDR3 loop spans 14 amino acids. Trimming removed 1 base from V and 6 bases from J, with 7 bases in between. Germline CDR1 SGHVS, CDR2 FQNEAQ.

The chain has TRBV5-1 and TRBJ1-2; TRBD1 agrees at 8 bases. Per the germline V gene, CDR1 is SGHRS and CDR2 is YFSETQ. The CDR3 runs to 16 residues. The J segment lost 1 base and the V segment lost 4 bases, leaving 9 bases of the junction unmatched. The DNA for the CDR3 is TGCGCCAGCAGCCGGTCGACAGGGGCCAGTAACTATGGCTACACCTTC. Translated: CASSRSTGASNYGYTF.

V usage is TRBV5-1 and J usage is TRBJ1-1, with D perhaps matching TRBD1 (6 bases). The CDR3 has 14 residues. CDR1 and CDR2 from the germline V gene are SGHRS and YFSETQ. The ends were cut back, 4 bases at V and 0 bases at J, with 10 bases in the middle. The CDR3 DNA is TGCGCCAGCAGCCTCCAGGGGATGAACACTGAAGCTTTCTTT. This gives the protein CASSLQGMNTEAFF. Supplemented by reference TRBV5-1 and TRBJ1-1, the full variable domain reads KAGVTQTPRYLIKTRGQQVTLSCSPISGHRSVSWYQQTPGQGLQFLFEYFSETQRNKGNFPGRFSGRQFSNSRSEMNVSTLELGDSALYLCASSLQGMNTEAFFGQGTRLTVV.

The J gene is TRBJ1-1, the V gene TRBV29-1; 7 bases are shared with TRBD1. The germline V gene has CDR1 SQVTM and CDR2 ANQGSEA. With 4 bases clipped from V and 4 bases from J, the junction kept 9 bases outside the gene matches. The CDR3 has 14 residues. The CDR3 sequence is CSVVLQGQVTEAFF. CDR3 bases: TGCAGCGTTGTCCTACAGGGGCAGGTCACTGAAGCTTTCTTT. Using reference TRBV29-1 and TRBJ1-1 for the parts outside the CDR3, the full variable domain is SAVISQKPSRDICQRGTSLTIQCQVDSQVTMMFWYRQQPGQSLTLIATANQGSEATYESGFVIDKFPISRPNLTFSTLTVSNMSPEDSSIYLCSVVLQGQVTEAFFGQGTRLTVV.

V gene TRBV6-2 or TRBV6-3 combines with J gene TRBJ2-7; D uncertain. The CDR3 is 13 amino acids. The germline gives CDR1 MNHEY, CDR2 SVGEGT. With 4 bases removed from V and 2 bases from J, the gap between germline ends came to 9 bases. The CDR3 sequence: CASSFERAYEQYV. For the CDR3, the DNA is TGTGCCAGCAGTTTTGAGAGAGCCTACGAGCAGTACGTC.

This clone appeared once. The rearrangement uses TRBV18 and TRBJ1-1; D is unresolved. Trimming removed 1 base at V and 1 base at J, with 4 bases between. Germline V gives CDR1 KGHSH, CDR2 LQKENI. The CDR3 consists of 13 residues. DNA for the CDR3: TGTGCCAGCTCACCACAGCCGAACACTGAAGCTTTCTTT. It yields the protein CASSPQPNTEAFF.

This clone was seen a handful of times. This sequence joins TRBV7-2 and TRBJ2-5, with no clear D. The CDR3 totals 12 residues. Germline lookup yields CDR1 SGHTA and CDR2 FQGNSA. Trimming stripped 5 bases from V and 7 bases from J, with 11 bases between. The CDR3 region has the DNA TGTGCCAGCAGCGTCTCCCTGGGGACCCAGTACTTC. It codes for CASSVSLGTQYF.

This chain uses TRBV6-1 with TRBJ1-3; D is uncertain. CDR1 and CDR2 from the germline V gene are MNHNS and SASEGT. With 4 bases removed from V and 1 base from J, the gap between germline ends came to 14 bases. The CDR3 has 16 residues. The CDR3 loop reads CASSGLRGASGNTIYF. The CDR3 region has the DNA TGTGCCAGCAGTGGCCTCCGAGGAGCATCTGGAAACACCATATATTTT.

This chain connects TRBV24-1 to TRBJ1-2; TRBD1 agrees at 8 bases. Germline assignment: CDR1 KGHDR and CDR2 SFDVKD. The CDR3 is 16 residues long. Trimming took 5 bases from V and 4 from J; bases not matched to a gene: 11. This CDR3 reads CATSGPKTGEGYGYTF. The CDR3 DNA is TGTGCCACCAGTGGACCTAAGACAGGGGAGGGCTATGGCTACACCTTC.

The chain has TRBV7-9 and TRBJ1-1; 8 nucleotides agree with TRBD1. CDR3 length equals 13 residues. J lost 4 bases, V lost 10 bases, and 8 bases had no gene match. Per germline, CDR1 SEHNR and CDR2 FQNEAQ (reference sequence). The DNA of the CDR3 is TGTGCCATCAGGGGGCTTTGGGGCACTGAAGCTTTCTTT. As protein: CAIRGLWGTEAFF.

The chain carries TRBV5-1 and TRBJ1-1; D ambiguous. Germline values: CDR1 SGHRS, CDR2 YFSETQ. V dropped 0 bases and J dropped 4 bases, with 4 bases sitting between them. The CDR3 covers 12 residues. The CDR3 DNA is TGCGCCAGCAGCTTGGACGTCACTGAAGCTTTCTTT. It is translated as CASSLDVTEAFF.

J is TRBJ2-6 and V is TRBV7-6, with D perhaps matching TRBD1 (6 bases). The CDR3 has 15 residues. Germline values: CDR1 SGHVS, CDR2 FNYEAQ. Trimming left V 6 bases short and J 2 bases short, with 11 bases between. This CDR3 is CASRSQGTGANVLTF. The CDR3 nucleotides read TGTGCCAGCAGATCACAGGGTACTGGGGCCAACGTCCTGACTTTC.

V usage is TRBV6-1 and J usage is TRBJ1-1; D may be TRBD1 (5 bases). Germline values: CDR1 MNHNS, CDR2 SASEGT. The CDR3 length is 13 residues. The germline V and J ends were trimmed by 1 base and 6 bases, with 9 bases remaining between them. CDR3 sequence (DNA): TGTGCCAGCAGTGAAGTCAGGGTGGCTGAAGCTTTCTTT. It encodes CASSEVRVAEAFF.

The chain carries TRBV24-1 and TRBJ2-1; 8 bases map to TRBD1. Germline trimming cut 2 bases from V and 4 bases from J; bases unmatched to any gene: 6. Germline V gene sequence: CDR1 KGHDR, CDR2 SFDVKD. The CDR3 loop spans 16 amino acids. CDR3 nucleotides: TGTGCCACCAGTGATTCAACGGGACAGGAGTACAATGAGCAGTTCTTC. This encodes CATSDSTGQEYNEQFF.

In nucleotides, the CDR3 is TGTGCCAGCACCCAACTACCGACAGCTTCGAACACCGGGGAGCTGTTTTTT. It encodes CASTQLPTASNTGELFF. The J gene is TRBJ2-2, the V gene TRBV7-8, with D possibly matching TRBD1 (5 bases). The CDR3 spans 17 residues. From germline, CDR1 is SGHVS and CDR2 FQNEAQ. V gave up 7 bases and J gave up 0 bases, with 18 bases separating them.